Reported below is one T cell receptor beta chain. The target antigen is unknown. Amplification used 60 Vbeta primers and 13 Jbeta primers. The assay was immunoSEQ multiplex PCR, and TCRdb's table has in-frame clones only and misses some. The table records 90,000 to 120,000 clones, 65% to 75% of them present only once. The data stem from a study of cytomegalovirus exposure and HLA in healthy donors. The study's findings and limits: The authors enumerated roughly 160 TCR beta chains as linked to cytomegalovirus.

The clonotype comes from a woman aged 18-29 years in good health and CMV-seropositive. Sequencing input: PBMCs.

The CDR3 DNA reads TGTGCCAGCAGCTTAGGGGGTGGCGGGAGGGAGATCTACGAGCAGTACTTC. Its translation: CASSLGGGGREIYEQYF. This chain links TRBV7-2 with TRBJ2-7; 9 bases map to TRBD2. This CDR3 has 17 residues. Losses at the gene ends were 1 base for V and 3 bases for J; bases not matched to a gene: 10. The germline V gene has CDR1 SGHTA and CDR2 FQGNSA.